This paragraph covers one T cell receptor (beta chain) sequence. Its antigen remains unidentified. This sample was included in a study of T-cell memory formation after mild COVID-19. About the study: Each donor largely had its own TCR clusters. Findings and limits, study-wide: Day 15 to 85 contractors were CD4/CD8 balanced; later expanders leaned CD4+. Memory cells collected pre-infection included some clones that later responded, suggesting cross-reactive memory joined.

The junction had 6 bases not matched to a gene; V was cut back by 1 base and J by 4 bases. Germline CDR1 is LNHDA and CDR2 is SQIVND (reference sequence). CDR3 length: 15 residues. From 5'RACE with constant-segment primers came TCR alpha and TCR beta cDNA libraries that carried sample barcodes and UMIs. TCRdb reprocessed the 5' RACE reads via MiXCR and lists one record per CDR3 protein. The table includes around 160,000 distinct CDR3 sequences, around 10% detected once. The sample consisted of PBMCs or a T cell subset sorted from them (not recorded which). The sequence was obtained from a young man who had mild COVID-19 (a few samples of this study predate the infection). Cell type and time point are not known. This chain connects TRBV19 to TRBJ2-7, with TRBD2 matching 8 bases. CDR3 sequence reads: CASSIGPAGAYEQYF. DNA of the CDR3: TGTGCCAGTAGTATAGGCCCAGCGGGGGCGTACGAGCAGTACTTC.